This is a list of T cell receptor beta chains from one sample in a study of PD-L1 blockade in urothelial cancer. Only in-frame clones appear in the TCRdb table, and some are missing; sequencing was by immunoSEQ multiplex PCR. This table has about 26,000 clones, 70% to 90% appearing once. The sample here was PBMCs, taken around atezolizumab (anti-PD-L1) treatment. These receptors were obtained from a man between 60 and 70 years old with urothelial cancer. Each CDR3 is given with its conserved first and last residue. The order of the fields is V gene, clone size, J gene, D gene, CDR3 DNA, CDR3 protein. A D gene is named only where the DNA matches it firmly. Size values are once, few and many counts, or a class for expanded clones, and some rows have none.

V gene: TRBV18; clone size: -; J gene: TRBJ2-2; D gene: -; CDR3 DNA: TGTGCCAGCTCAGACACTAACACCGGGGAGCTGTTTTTT; CDR3 protein: CASSDTNTGELFF
V gene: TRBV12-5; clone size: -; J gene: TRBJ2-2; D gene: TRBD1; CDR3 DNA: TGTGCTAGTCAGGGGGCCATGGGCATAACCGGGGAGCTGTTTTTT; CDR3 protein: CASQGAMGITGELFF
V gene: TRBV6-5; clone size: -; J gene: TRBJ1-4; D gene: -; CDR3 DNA: TGTGCCAGCAGTTACTCGGGGGCGAGCATTGAAAAACTGTTTTTT; CDR3 protein: CASSYSGASIEKLFF
V gene: TRBV10-3; clone size: -; J gene: TRBJ1-2; D gene: -; CDR3 DNA: TGTGCCATCAGTGAGGGACAGAACTATGGCTACACCTTC; CDR3 protein: CAISEGQNYGYTF
V gene: TRBV9; clone size: -; J gene: TRBJ1-1; D gene: TRBD1; CDR3 DNA: TGTGCCAGCAGCGCAAGACAGGGCCTCGCTGAAGCTTTCTTT; CDR3 protein: CASSARQGLAEAFF
V gene: TRBV30; clone size: -; J gene: TRBJ1-2; D gene: TRBD1; CDR3 DNA: TGTGCCTGGAGTACGGGGACAGGGCTAGACTATGGCTACACCTTC; CDR3 protein: CAWSTGTGLDYGYTF
V gene: TRBV7-2; clone size: -; J gene: TRBJ1-6; D gene: TRBD1; CDR3 DNA: TGTGCCAGCAGCTCTCCGGGACAGGGGCGAGGCTCACCCCTCCACTTT; CDR3 protein: CASSSPGQGRGSPLHF
V gene: TRBV4-1; clone size: -; J gene: TRBJ1-2; D gene: TRBD1; CDR3 DNA: TGCGCCAGCAGCCCGGGACAGGGGGCCTATAACTATGGCTACACCTTC; CDR3 protein: CASSPGQGAYNYGYTF
V gene: TRBV7-9; clone size: -; J gene: TRBJ1-1; D gene: TRBD1; CDR3 DNA: TGTGCCAGTACGAGGGGTCAGGGGGTTACTGAAGCTTTCTTT; CDR3 protein: CASTRGQGVTEAFF
V gene: TRBV29-1; clone size: -; J gene: TRBJ1-2; D gene: TRBD1; CDR3 DNA: TGCAGCACGGACAGGGGATCCTATGGCTACACCTTC; CDR3 protein: CSTDRGSYGYTF
V gene: TRBV9; clone size: -; J gene: TRBJ2-5; D gene: TRBD1; CDR3 DNA: TGTGCCAGCAGCCCAGCCAGGGGGCGCAGGGAGACCCAGTACTTC; CDR3 protein: CASSPARGRRETQYF
V gene: TRBV19; clone size: -; J gene: TRBJ2-7; D gene: TRBD1; CDR3 DNA: TGTGCCAGTAGGGCGACAGGGGTGGGCTACGAGCAGTACTTC; CDR3 protein: CASRATGVGYEQYF
V gene: TRBV7-7; clone size: -; J gene: TRBJ2-5; D gene: TRBD2; CDR3 DNA: TGTGCTAGCAGCTTAGGAGGGACTAACCAAGAGACCCAGTACTTC; CDR3 protein: CASSLGGTNQETQYF
V gene: TRBV19; clone size: -; J gene: TRBJ1-1; D gene: -; CDR3 DNA: TGTGCCAGTAGGACGGGGGGGGTAGCTTTCTTT; CDR3 protein: CASRTGGVAFF
V gene: TRBV19; clone size: -; J gene: TRBJ1-1; D gene: TRBD1; CDR3 DNA: TGTGCCAGTAGTTTCCTAGGGGGCGGCACTGAAGCTTTCTTT; CDR3 protein: CASSFLGGGTEAFF
V gene: TRBV7-9; clone size: -; J gene: TRBJ1-2; D gene: -; CDR3 DNA: TGTGCCAGCAGCTTCAAGGGGCTTCCTCATGGCTACACCTTC; CDR3 protein: CASSFKGLPHGYTF
V gene: TRBV28; clone size: once; J gene: TRBJ1-2; D gene: -; CDR3 DNA: TGTGCCAGCAAGGCATACGGGGGGGCTATGGACTATGGCTACACCTTC; CDR3 protein: CASKAYGGAMDYGYTF
V gene: TRBV5-1; clone size: -; J gene: TRBJ2-2; D gene: -; CDR3 DNA: TGCGCCAGCAGCAGCCAACAGGGAACCGGGGAGCTGTTTTTT; CDR3 protein: CASSSQQGTGELFF
V gene: TRBV7-9; clone size: -; J gene: TRBJ2-3; D gene: TRBD2; CDR3 DNA: TGTGCCAGCAGCTTAGAGACTAGCGGGGCGCAGTATTTT; CDR3 protein: CASSLETSGAQYF
V gene: TRBV5-6; clone size: -; J gene: TRBJ1-2; D gene: TRBD1; CDR3 DNA: TGTGCCAGCAGCGCTGGGACAGGGCGCAGCTATGGCTACACCTTC; CDR3 protein: CASSAGTGRSYGYTF
V gene: TRBV7-9; clone size: -; J gene: TRBJ1-5; D gene: -; CDR3 DNA: TGTGCCAGCAGCCGAGGCGGGGGGGGAGGTCAGCCCCAGCATTTT; CDR3 protein: CASSRGGGGGQPQHF
V gene: TRBV4-2; clone size: -; J gene: TRBJ2-2; D gene: TRBD2; CDR3 DNA: TGTGCCAGCAGCCAAGCCCTAGCGGGGACTAACACCGGGGAGCTGTTTTTT; CDR3 protein: CASSQALAGTNTGELFF
V gene: TRBV6-4; clone size: -; J gene: TRBJ2-2; D gene: -; CDR3 DNA: TGTGCCAGCAGCCGAACAACGAACACCGGGGAGCTGTTTTTT; CDR3 protein: CASSRTTNTGELFF